This T cell receptor beta chain emerged from a study of T cells in Graves' hyperthyroidism and ophthalmopathy. RNA transcripts yielded amplified TCR beta CDR3 regions. In the first-round RT-PCR of the TCR CDR3, the HTBI primer set was used. A single record per CDR3 protein comes from TCRdb applying MiXCR to the multiplex PCR reads. The table has about 500,000 distinct CDR3 sequences, about a sixth seen once; the top ten hold about 18%. Overall study findings and caveats: Most clonotypes expanded in thyroid above 0.001 were likewise present in blood. In validation, the model predicted ophthalmopathy. These predictions came a median roughly 6 months before onset.

Those with hyperthyroidism were 18 to 65 years old, newly diagnosed, and ill for under 2 months. Uncontrolled infection, other autoimmune disease, pregnancy or lactation excluded patients. This CDR3 region has 16 residues. In germline, CDR1 is LGHDT, CDR2 YNNKEL (reference sequence). V lost 0 bases and J lost 2, with 11 bases in between. At least ten counts were recorded for this clonotype. What it binds is not known. The source is a woman under 30 with Graves' hyperthyroidism. The gene calls are TRBV3-1 and TRBJ2-1; either TRBD1 or TRBD2 may fit D (5 bases each). Input material: blood. CDR3 DNA: TGTGCCAGCAGCCAAGATTTGGGGGTCCCCTACAATGAGCAGTTCTTC. It translates to CASSQDLGVPYNEQFF.